This T cell receptor (beta chain) is from a study of blood T cell repertoires in COVID-19. At the level of the study: The cDNA or gDNA used as material had been derived from T cells, B-cell-depleted T cells, or PBMCs.

Libraries were prepared by immunoSEQ multiplex PCR; TCRdb keeps only in-frame clonotypes and omits some of them. The repertoire consists of some 87,000 clones, with approximately 92% occurring once and the leading ten covering 6.3%. This CDR3 is built from 15 residues. V trimming: 6 bases; J trimming: 2 bases; junction bases outside the gene matches: 9. Germline values: CDR1 MNHEY, CDR2 SVGAGI. Sequencing input: peripheral blood. The TCR originated in a woman aged 60-70 years with active COVID-19. This rearrangement joins TRBV6-5 to TRBJ1-2; 7 bases agree with TRBD1. CDR3 region: CASRTMTGRNYGYTF. CDR3 nucleotides: TGTGCCAGCAGGACGATGACAGGGAGGAACTATGGCTACACCTTC.